The clone carrying this T cell receptor beta chain has just one count. The CDR3 contains 12 residues. V lost 1 base and J lost 11, with 7 bases in between. Germline CDR1 and CDR2: SGHRS and YFSETQ. The table came from immunoSEQ multiplex PCR; TCRdb's copy has only in-frame clones and leaves some out. The data show tens of thousands of clones, approximately 85% seen once. The data stem from a study of control samples from healthy donors and cancer patients. The clonotype was recovered from a man aged 60 to 75 with head and neck cancer. The source material was PBMCs. The V gene is TRBV5-1, the J gene TRBJ1-6; maybe TRBD1 (5 bases). CDR3 protein: CASSLTGAPLHF. The CDR3 bases are TGCGCCAGCAGCTTGACGGGGGCACCCCTCCACTTT.